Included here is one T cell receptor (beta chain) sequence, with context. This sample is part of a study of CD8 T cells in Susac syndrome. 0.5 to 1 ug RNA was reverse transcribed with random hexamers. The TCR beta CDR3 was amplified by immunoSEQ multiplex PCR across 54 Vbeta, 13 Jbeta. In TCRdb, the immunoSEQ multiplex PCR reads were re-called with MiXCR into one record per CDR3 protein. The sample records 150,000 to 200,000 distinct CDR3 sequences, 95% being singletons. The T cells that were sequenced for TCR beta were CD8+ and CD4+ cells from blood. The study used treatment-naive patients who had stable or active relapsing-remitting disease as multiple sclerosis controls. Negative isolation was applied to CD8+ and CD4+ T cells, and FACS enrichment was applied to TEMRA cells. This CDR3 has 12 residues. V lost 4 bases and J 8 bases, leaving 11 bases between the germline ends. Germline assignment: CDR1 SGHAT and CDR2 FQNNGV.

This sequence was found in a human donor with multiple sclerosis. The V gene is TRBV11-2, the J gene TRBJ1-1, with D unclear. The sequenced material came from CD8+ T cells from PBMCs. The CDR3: CASSSGRKEAFF. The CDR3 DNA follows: TGTGCCAGCAGCTCCGGACGTAAAGAAGCTTTCTTT.